This TCR beta chain was retrieved from a study of shared T cell receptors in the human thymus. TCRdb's copy holds only in-frame clones and misses some; the assay was immunoSEQ multiplex PCR. The sample carries approximately 730,000 clones, 70% to 90% recorded once. This CDR3 region has 12 residues. V lost 8 bases, J lost 10 bases, and 8 bases stayed unmatched. Germline lookup yields CDR1 MDHEN and CDR2 SYDVKM. This sample also belongs to another study, concerning human thymus T cells. From that paper: Resections removed during corrective heart surgery provided the thymus tissue used. Usage of V and J genes appeared biased in thymic and blood repertoires. Related research described strongly overlapping thymic repertoires in unrelated people.

The genes are TRBV28 and TRBJ1-1; 9 bases map to TRBD1. Material for sequencing was thymocytes. The source of this sequence is a girl younger than two with a congenital heart defect. The DNA of the CDR3 is TGTGCCAGCGACGGGACAGGGAGTCGAGCTTTCTTT. It codes for CASDGTGSRAFF.